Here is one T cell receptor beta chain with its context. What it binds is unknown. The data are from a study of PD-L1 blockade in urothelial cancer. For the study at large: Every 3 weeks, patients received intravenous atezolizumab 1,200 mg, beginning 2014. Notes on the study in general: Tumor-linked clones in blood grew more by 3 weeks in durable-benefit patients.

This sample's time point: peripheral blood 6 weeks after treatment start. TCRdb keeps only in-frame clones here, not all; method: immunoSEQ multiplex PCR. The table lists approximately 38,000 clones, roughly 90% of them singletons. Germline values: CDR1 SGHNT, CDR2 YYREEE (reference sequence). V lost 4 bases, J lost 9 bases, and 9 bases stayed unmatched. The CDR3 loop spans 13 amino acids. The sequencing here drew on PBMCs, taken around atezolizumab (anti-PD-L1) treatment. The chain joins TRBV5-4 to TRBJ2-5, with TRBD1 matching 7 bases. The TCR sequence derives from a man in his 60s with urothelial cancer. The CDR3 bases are TGTGCCAGCAGCCCGGGACAGTCCGTCGCCCAGTACTTC. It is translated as CASSPGQSVAQYF.